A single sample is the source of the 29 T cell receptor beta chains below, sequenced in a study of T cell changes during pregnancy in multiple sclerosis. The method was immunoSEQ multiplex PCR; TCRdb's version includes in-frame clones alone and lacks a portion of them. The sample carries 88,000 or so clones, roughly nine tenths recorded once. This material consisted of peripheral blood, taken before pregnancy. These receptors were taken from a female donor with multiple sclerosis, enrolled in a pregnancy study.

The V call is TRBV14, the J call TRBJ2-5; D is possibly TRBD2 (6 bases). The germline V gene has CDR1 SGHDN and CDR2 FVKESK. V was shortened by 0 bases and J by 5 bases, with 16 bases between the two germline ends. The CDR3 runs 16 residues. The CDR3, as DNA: TGTGCCAGCAGCCAAGACGCGGGGATCCACCGGGAGACCCAGTACTTC. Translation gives CASSQDAGIHRETQYF. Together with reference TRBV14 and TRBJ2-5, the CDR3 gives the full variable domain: EAGVTQFPSHSVIEKGQTVTLRCDPISGHDNLYWYRRVMGKEIKFLLHFVKESKQDESGMPNNRFLAERTGGTYSTLKVQPAELEDSGVYFCASSQDAGIHRETQYFGPGTRLLVL.

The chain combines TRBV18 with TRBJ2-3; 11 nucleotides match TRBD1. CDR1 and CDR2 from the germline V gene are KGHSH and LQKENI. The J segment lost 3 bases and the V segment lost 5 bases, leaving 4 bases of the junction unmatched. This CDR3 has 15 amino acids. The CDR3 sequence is CASSSGTGGTDTQYF. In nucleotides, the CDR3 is TGTGCCAGCTCATCCGGGACAGGGGGGACAGATACGCAGTATTTT.

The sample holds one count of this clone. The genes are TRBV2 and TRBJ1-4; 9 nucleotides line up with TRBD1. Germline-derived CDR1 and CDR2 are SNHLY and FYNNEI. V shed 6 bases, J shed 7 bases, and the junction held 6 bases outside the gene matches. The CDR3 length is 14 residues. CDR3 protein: CASRAGQGGEKLFF. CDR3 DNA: TGTGCCAGCAGGGCGGGACAGGGAGGTGAAAAACTGTTTTTT.

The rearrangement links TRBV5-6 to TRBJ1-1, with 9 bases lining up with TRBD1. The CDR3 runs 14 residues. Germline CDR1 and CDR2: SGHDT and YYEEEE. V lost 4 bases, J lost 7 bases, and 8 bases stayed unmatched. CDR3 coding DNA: TGTGCCAGCAGCAGGGGGACAGGGATCATTGAAGCTTTCTTT. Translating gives CASSRGTGIIEAFF.

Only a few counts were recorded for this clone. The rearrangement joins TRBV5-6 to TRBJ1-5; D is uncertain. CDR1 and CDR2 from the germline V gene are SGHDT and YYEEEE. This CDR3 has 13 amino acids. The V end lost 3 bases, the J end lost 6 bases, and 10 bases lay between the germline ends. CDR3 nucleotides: TGTGCCAGCAGCTCAGGTAGCGGTCAGCCCCAGCATTTT. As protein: CASSSGSGQPQHF. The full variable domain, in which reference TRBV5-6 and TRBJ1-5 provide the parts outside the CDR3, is DAGVTQSPTHLIKTRGQQVTLRCSPKSGHDTVSWYQQALGQGPQFIFQYYEEEERQRGNFPDRFSGHQFPNYSSELNVNALLLGDSALYLCASSSGSGQPQHFGDGTRLSIL.

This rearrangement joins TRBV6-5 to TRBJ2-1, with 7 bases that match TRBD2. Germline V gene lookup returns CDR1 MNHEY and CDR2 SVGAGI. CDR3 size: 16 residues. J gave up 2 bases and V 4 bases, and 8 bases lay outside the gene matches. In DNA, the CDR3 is TGTGCCAGCAGTTTTGGACTAGAAGAGACCTACAATGAGCAGTTCTTC. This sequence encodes CASSFGLEETYNEQFF.

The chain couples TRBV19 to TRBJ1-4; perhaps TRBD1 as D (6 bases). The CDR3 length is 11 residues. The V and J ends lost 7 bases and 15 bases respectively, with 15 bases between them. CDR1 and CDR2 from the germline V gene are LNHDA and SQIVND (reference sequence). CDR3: CASTRTAKVFF. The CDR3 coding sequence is TGTGCCAGTACCCGGACAGCAAAGGTGTTTTTT.

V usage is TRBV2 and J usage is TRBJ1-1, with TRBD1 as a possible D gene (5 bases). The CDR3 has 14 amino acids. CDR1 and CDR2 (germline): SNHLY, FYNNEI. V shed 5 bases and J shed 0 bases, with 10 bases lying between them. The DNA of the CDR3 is TGTGCCAGCAGTCCGACAGAAATGAACACTGAAGCTTTCTTT. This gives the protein CASSPTEMNTEAFF.

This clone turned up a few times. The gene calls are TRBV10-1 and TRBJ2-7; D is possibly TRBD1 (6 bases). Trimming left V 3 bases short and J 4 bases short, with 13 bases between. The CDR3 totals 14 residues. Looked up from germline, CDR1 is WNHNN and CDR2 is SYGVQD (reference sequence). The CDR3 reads CASSDNRAKYEQYF. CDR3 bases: TGCGCCAGCAGTGATAACAGGGCAAAGTACGAGCAGTACTTC.

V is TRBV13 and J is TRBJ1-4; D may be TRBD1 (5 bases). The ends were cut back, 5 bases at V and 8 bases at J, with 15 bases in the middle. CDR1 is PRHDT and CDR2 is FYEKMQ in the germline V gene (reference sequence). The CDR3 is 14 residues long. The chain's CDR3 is CASSGGEGYEKLFF. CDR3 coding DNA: TGTGCCAGCAGCGGGGGGGAGGGGTACGAAAAACTGTTTTTT. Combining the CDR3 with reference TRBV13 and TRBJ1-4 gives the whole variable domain AAGVIQSPRHLIKEKRETATLKCYPIPRHDTVYWYQQGPGQDPQFLISFYEKMQSDKGSIPDRFSAQQFSDYHSELNMSSLELGDSALYFCASSGGEGYEKLFFGSGTQLSVL.

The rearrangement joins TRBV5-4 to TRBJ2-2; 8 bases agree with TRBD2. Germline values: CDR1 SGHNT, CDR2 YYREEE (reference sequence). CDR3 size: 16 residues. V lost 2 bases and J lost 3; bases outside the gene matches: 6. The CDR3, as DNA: TGTGCCAGCAGCTTCTTCGGGGGGGCGGACACCGGGGAGCTGTTTTTT. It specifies CASSFFGGADTGELFF.

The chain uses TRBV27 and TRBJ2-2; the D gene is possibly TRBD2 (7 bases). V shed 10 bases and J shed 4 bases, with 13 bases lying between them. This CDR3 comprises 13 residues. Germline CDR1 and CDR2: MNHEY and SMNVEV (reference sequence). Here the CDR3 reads CATGGQGTGELFF. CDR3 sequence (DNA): TGTGCCACCGGGGGGCAGGGCACCGGGGAGCTGTTTTTT.

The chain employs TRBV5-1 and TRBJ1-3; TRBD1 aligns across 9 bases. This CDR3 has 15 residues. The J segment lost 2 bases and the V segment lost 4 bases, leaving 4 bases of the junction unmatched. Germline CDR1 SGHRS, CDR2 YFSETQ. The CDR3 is CASSIGTGTGNTIYF. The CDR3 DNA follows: TGCGCCAGCAGCATCGGGACAGGGACTGGAAACACCATATATTTT.

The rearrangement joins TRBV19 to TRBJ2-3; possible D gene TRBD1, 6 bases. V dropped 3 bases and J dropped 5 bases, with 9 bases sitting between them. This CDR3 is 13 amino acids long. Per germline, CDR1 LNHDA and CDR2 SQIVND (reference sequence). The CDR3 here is CASSMGRGDTQYF. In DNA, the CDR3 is TGTGCCAGTAGTATGGGCAGGGGAGATACGCAGTATTTT. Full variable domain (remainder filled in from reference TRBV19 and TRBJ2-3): DGGITQSPKYLFRKEGQNVTLSCEQNLNHDAMYWYRQDPGQGLRLIYYSQIVNDFQKGDIAEGYSVSREKKESFPLTVTSAQKNPTAFYLCASSMGRGDTQYFGPGTRLTVL.

The CDR3 is CASSLVGTRETQYF. The DNA of the CDR3 is TGTGCCAGCAGCTTAGTGGGCACGCGAGAGACCCAGTACTTC. The chain employs TRBV11-2 and TRBJ2-5, with no clear D. V was pared by 1 base and J by 4 bases, with 10 bases between. There are 14 residues in the CDR3. The germline V gene encodes CDR1 SGHAT and CDR2 FQNNGV. Looking up the rest from reference TRBV11-2 and TRBJ2-5 gives the full variable domain: EAGVAQSPRYKIIEKRQSVAFWCNPISGHATLYWYQQILGQGPKLLIQFQNNGVVDDSQLPKDRFSAERLKGVDSTLKIQPAKLEDSAVYLCASSLVGTRETQYFGPGTRLLVL.

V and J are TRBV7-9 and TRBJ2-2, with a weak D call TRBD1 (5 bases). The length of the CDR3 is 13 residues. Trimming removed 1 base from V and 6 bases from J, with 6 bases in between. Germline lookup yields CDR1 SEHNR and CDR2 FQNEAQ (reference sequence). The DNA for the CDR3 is TGTGCCAGCAGCTTAGAGGGGTCCGGGGAGCTGTTTTTT. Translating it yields CASSLEGSGELFF.

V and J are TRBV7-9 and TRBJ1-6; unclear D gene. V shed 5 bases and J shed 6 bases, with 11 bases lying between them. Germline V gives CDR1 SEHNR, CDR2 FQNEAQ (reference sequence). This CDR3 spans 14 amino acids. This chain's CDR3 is CASSPVGVNSPLHF. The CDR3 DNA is TGTGCCAGCAGCCCAGTGGGAGTTAATTCACCCCTCCACTTT.

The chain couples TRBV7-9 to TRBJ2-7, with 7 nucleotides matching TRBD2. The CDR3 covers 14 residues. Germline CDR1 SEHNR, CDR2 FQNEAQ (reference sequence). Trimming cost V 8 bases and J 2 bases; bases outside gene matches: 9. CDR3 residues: CASASGERPYEQYF. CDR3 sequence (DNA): TGTGCCAGCGCAAGCGGGGAACGACCCTACGAGCAGTACTTC.

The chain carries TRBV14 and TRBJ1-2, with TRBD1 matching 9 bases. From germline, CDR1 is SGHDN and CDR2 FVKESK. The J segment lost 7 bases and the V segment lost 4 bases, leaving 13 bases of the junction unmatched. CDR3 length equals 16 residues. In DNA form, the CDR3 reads TGTGCCAGCAGCCCGCCCTGGGACAGGGCGATCGTTGGCTACACCTTC. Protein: CASSPPWDRAIVGYTF.

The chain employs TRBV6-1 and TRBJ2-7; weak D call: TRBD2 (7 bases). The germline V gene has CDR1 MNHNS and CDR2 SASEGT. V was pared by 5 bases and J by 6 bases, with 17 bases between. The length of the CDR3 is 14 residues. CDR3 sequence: CASSPNRGAVEQYF. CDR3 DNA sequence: TGTGCCAGCAGTCCGAATCGGGGGGCGGTCGAGCAGTACTTC.

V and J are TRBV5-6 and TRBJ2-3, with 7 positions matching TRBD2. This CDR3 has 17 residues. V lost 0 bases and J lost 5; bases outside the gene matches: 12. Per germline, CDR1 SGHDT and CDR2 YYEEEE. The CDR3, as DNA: TGTGCCAGCAGCTTGGAGGCTAGCGGCAAGAAGGGAGATACGCAGTATTTT. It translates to CASSLEASGKKGDTQYF.

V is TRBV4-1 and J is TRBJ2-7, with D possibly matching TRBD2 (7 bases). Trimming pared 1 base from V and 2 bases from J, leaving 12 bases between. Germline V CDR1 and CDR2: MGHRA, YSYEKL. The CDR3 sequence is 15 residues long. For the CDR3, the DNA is TGCGCCAGCAGCCAAGGGGAGGGGGAGGCCTACGAGCAGTACTTC. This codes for CASSQGEGEAYEQYF.

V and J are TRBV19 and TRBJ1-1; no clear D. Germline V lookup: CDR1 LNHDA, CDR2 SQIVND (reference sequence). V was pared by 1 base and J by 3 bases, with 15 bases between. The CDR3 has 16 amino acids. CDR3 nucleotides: TGTGCCAGTAGTATAGCCCTGGGAGGGTCCGACACTGAAGCTTTCTTT. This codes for CASSIALGGSDTEAFF.

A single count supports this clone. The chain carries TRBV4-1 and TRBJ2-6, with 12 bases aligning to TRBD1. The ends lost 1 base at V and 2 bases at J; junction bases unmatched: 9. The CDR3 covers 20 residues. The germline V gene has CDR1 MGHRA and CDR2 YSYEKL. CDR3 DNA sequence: TGCGCCAGCAGCCAAGTGGGACAGGGGGCACCTTTAGCTGGGGCCAACGTCCTGACTTTC. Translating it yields CASSQVGQGAPLAGANVLTF.

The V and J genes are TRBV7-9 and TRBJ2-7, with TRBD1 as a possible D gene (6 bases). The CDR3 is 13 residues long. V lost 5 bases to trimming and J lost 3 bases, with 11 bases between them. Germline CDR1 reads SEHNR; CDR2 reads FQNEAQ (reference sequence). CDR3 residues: CASSPRGNYEQYF. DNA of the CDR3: TGTGCCAGCAGCCCTAGGGGGAACTACGAGCAGTACTTC.

The CDR3 DNA follows: TGTGCCAGCAGTCCAGACGGACAGACCTACGAGCAGTACTTC. It is translated as CASSPDGQTYEQYF. This chain connects TRBV27 to TRBJ2-7, with a tentative D call TRBD1 (6 bases). This CDR3 has 14 residues. Per the germline V gene, CDR1 is MNHEY and CDR2 is SMNVEV (reference sequence). V was cut by 5 bases and J by 2 bases, with 13 bases left in between.

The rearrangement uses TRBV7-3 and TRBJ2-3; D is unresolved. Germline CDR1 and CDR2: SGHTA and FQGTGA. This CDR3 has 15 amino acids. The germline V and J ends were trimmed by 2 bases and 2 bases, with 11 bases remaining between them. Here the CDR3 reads CASSLGEVVTDTQYF. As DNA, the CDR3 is TGTGCCAGCAGCTTAGGCGAGGTCGTCACAGATACGCAGTATTTT.

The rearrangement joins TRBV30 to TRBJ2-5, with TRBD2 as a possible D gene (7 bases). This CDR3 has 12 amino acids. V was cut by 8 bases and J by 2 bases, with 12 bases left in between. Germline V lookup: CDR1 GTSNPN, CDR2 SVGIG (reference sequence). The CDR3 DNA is TGTGCCGGGGGGGGCCTGCAAGAGACCCAGTACTTC. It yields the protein CAGGGLQETQYF.

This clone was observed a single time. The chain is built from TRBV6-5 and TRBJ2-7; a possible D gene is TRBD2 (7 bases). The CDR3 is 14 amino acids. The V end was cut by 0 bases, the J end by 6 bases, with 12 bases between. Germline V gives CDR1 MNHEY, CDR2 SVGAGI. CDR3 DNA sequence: TGTGCCAGCAGTTACTCAGCGGGACACGGCGAGCAGTACTTC. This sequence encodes CASSYSAGHGEQYF.